The 15 T cell receptor beta chains below were found in one sample sequenced in a study of blood T cell repertoires in COVID-19. The data were produced by immunoSEQ multiplex PCR, yet TCRdb's version contains in-frame clones alone and is incomplete. The data contain roughly 280,000 clones, about 85% of them singletons. The material sequenced was peripheral blood. The receptors originated from a woman in her fifties or sixties who had recovered from COVID-19.

This clone was counted only a few times. V usage is TRBV3-1 (or the pseudogene TRBV3-2) and J usage is TRBJ1-2, with D possibly TRBD1 on 5 matching bases. This CDR3 region has 14 residues. CDR1 and CDR2 from the germline V gene are LGHDT and YNNKEL (reference sequence). Trimming cost V 0 bases and J 4 bases, with 9 bases left between them. CDR3: CASSQDPGGYGYTF. The DNA for the CDR3 is TGTGCCAGCAGCCAAGACCCCGGGGGCTATGGCTACACCTTC.

The V gene is TRBV7-2, the J gene TRBJ1-2; TRBD1 is a possible D gene (6 bases). From germline, CDR1 is SGHTA and CDR2 FQGNSA. The CDR3 runs to 17 residues. Deletions cut 4 bases from V and 1 base from J, with 19 bases between. The CDR3 protein is CASSSEGTGINNYGYTF. The CDR3 nucleotides are TGTGCCAGCAGCTCAGAGGGAACAGGGATAAATAACTATGGCTACACCTTC.

The rearrangement uses TRBV19 and TRBJ2-1; 11 bases line up with TRBD2. Trimming at V came to 3 bases and at J to 9 bases, leaving 4 bases not matched to a gene. Per germline, CDR1 LNHDA and CDR2 SQIVND (reference sequence). This CDR3 region has 14 residues. The CDR3 sequence is CASSILAGGSEQFF. CDR3 nucleotide sequence: TGTGCCAGTAGTATTCTAGCGGGGGGCTCTGAGCAGTTCTTC.

The chain employs TRBV18 and TRBJ1-2, with a possible D match to TRBD1 (6 bases). Trimming removed 6 bases at V and 6 bases at J, with 14 bases between. Germline V lookup: CDR1 KGHSH, CDR2 LQKENI. CDR3 length: 13 amino acids. Here the CDR3 reads CASSILQGDGYTF. CDR3 DNA: TGTGCCAGCTCGATTTTACAGGGTGATGGCTACACCTTC. The full variable domain, rest sourced from reference TRBV18 and TRBJ1-2, is NAGVMQNPRHLVRRRGQEARLRCSPMKGHSHVYWYRQLPEEGLKFMVYLQKENIIDESGMPKERFSAEFPKEGPSILRIQQVVRGDSAAYFCASSILQGDGYTFGSGTRLTVV.

The rearrangement uses TRBV18 and TRBJ2-7, with D perhaps TRBD2 (5 bases). Trimming cost V 1 base and J 5 bases, with 9 bases left between them. The CDR3 is 13 amino acids. The germline V gene encodes CDR1 KGHSH and CDR2 LQKENI. This chain's CDR3 is CASSPRETHEQYF. The CDR3 DNA sequence: TGTGCCAGCTCACCACGGGAGACCCACGAGCAGTACTTC.

V gene TRBV6-5 combines with J gene TRBJ1-6; tentative D call: TRBD1 (6 bases). The V end lost 0 bases, the J end lost 7 bases, and 13 bases lay between the germline ends. This CDR3 comprises 16 residues. The germline gives CDR1 MNHEY, CDR2 SVGAGI. The CDR3 nucleotides are TGTGCCAGCAGTTACTCAGGGGGGGTCGGAAATTCACCCCTCCACTTT. Translation gives CASSYSGGVGNSPLHF.

The rearrangement joins TRBV2 to TRBJ2-1; 7 nucleotides match TRBD2. There are 13 residues in the CDR3. The germline gives CDR1 SNHLY, CDR2 FYNNEI. After removal of 10 bases from V and 1 base from J, the junction contained 4 bases not matched to a gene. CDR3 sequence: CAIQLASYNEQFF. CDR3 in DNA: TGTGCCATCCAACTAGCGTCCTACAATGAGCAGTTCTTC.

The V and J genes are TRBV6-1 and TRBJ2-1; 10 positions match TRBD1. Germline V gene lookup returns CDR1 MNHNS and CDR2 SASEGT. Losses at the gene ends were 3 bases for V and 12 bases for J; bases not matched to a gene: 5. The CDR3 has 13 residues. The CDR3 nucleotides are TGTGCCAGCAGTGACCGGGACAGGGGAGGGCAGTTCTTC. Its translation is CASSDRDRGGQFF.

The count of this clone is one. The rearrangement uses TRBV5-1 and TRBJ2-3; TRBD2 matches at 10 bases. V shed 4 bases and J 2 bases; nucleotides not matched to a gene: 10. CDR1 is SGHRS and CDR2 is YFSETQ in the germline V gene. The CDR3 sequence is 17 residues long. In nucleotides, the CDR3 is TGCGCCAGCAGCGTAGCCGGGACTAGCGCGACCACAGATACGCAGTATTTT. Protein: CASSVAGTSATTDTQYF.

The chain links TRBV19 to TRBJ1-1; D is unresolved. Germline lookup yields CDR1 LNHDA and CDR2 SQIVND (reference sequence). The V end was cut by 4 bases, the J end by 0 bases, with 15 bases between. The CDR3 has 16 residues. The CDR3 reads CASSRGSLGLNTEAFF. CDR3 in DNA: TGTGCCAGTAGTAGAGGGAGTTTGGGCTTGAACACTGAAGCTTTCTTT.

V and J are TRBV7-2 and TRBJ1-2; TRBD1 aligns across 7 bases. Germline V gene lookup returns CDR1 SGHTA and CDR2 FQGNSA. The trim removed 4 bases at V and 4 bases at J, leaving 6 bases unmatched. There are 14 residues in the CDR3. The CDR3, as DNA: TGTGCCAGCAGCTCCCCGGACAGGCTCTATGGCTACACCTTC. Amino acids: CASSSPDRLYGYTF.

This clone was counted a single time. The chain couples TRBV27 to TRBJ1-4; D is possibly TRBD1 (5 bases). This CDR3 comprises 15 residues. Trimming cost V 5 bases and J 10 bases, with 20 bases left between them. CDR1 and CDR2 from the germline V gene are MNHEY and SMNVEV (reference sequence). The CDR3 loop reads CASSRGVLGRGKLFF. CDR3 nucleotides: TGTGCCAGCAGTCGTGGGGTCTTGGGGAGGGGAAAACTGTTTTTT.

V usage is TRBV18 and J usage is TRBJ2-1; 12 positions agree with TRBD2. The CDR3 consists of 19 residues. Trimming cost V 0 bases and J 5 bases; bases outside gene matches: 11. Germline CDR1 is KGHSH and CDR2 is LQKENI. CDR3: CASSPPSSGGAWRNNEQFF. As DNA, the CDR3 is TGTGCCAGCTCACCACCTTCTAGCGGGGGGGCCTGGCGTAACAATGAGCAGTTCTTC.

This sequence joins TRBV11-2 and TRBJ2-7; 7 nucleotides line up with TRBD2. The CDR3 is made up of 14 amino acids. Germline V CDR1 and CDR2: SGHAT, FQNNGV. V shed 5 bases and J 4 bases; nucleotides not matched to a gene: 8. For the CDR3, the DNA is TGTGCCAGCAGCCCACAGCGGGACTTTTACGAGCAGTACTTC. It is translated as CASSPQRDFYEQYF.

This chain connects TRBV6-5 to TRBJ1-2; D is perhaps TRBD1 (6 bases). This CDR3 spans 13 amino acids. The V gene's germline CDR1 is MNHEY and CDR2 SVGAGI. Trimming removed 5 bases at V and 2 bases at J, with 9 bases between. The CDR3: CASSTTGNYGYTF. DNA for the CDR3: TGTGCCAGCAGTACTACAGGGAACTATGGCTACACCTTC.